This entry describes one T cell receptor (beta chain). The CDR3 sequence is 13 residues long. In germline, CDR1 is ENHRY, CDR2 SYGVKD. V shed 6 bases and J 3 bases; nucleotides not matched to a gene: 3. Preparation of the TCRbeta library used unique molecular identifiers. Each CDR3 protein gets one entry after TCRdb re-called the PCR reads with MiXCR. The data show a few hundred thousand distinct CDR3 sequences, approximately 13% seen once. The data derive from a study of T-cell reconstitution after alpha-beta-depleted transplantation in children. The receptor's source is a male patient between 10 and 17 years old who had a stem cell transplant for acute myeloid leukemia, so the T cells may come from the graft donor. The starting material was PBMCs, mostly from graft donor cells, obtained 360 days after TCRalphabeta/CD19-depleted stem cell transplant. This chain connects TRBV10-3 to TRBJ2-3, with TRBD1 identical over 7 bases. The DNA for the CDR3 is TGTGCCATCAGCGACAGGGAGACAGATACGCAGTATTTT. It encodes CAISDRETDTQYF.